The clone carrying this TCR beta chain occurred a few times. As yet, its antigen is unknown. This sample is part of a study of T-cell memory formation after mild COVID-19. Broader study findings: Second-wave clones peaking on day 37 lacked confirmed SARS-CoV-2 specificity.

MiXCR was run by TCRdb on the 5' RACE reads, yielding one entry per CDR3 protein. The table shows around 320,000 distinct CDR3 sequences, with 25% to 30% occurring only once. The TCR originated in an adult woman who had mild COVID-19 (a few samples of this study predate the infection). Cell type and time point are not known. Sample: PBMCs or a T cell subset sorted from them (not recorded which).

The CDR3 DNA follows: TGTGCCAGCAGTTTATTTCGGGGGGGCACCGGGGAGCTGTTTTTT. This gives the protein CASSLFRGGTGELFF. The rearrangement uses TRBV12-3 or TRBV12-4 and TRBJ2-2, with 8 positions matching TRBD2. This CDR3 is 15 amino acids long. V dropped 2 bases and J dropped 4; count of bases not matched to a gene: 3.